Following are 16 T cell receptor beta chains from one sample sequenced in a study of blood T cell repertoires in COVID-19 (dated by TCRdb to about 2020). The library relied on the immunoSEQ multiplex PCR assay. This is the immuneACCESS table as TCRdb keeps it, with only in-frame sequences that have V and J called. A part of the clones is gone; compared with another copy, unresolved V genes explain less than half, and the rest is unexplained. This sample is represented by 150,000 to 200,000 clones; 85% to 90% of them were singletons. The ten largest clones capture approximately 4.4% of the sample. Input material: peripheral blood. The receptors originated from a human donor in a cohort sampled during active COVID-19.

This clone was detected a few times. This CDR3 is CASSNPHSYGYTF. The CDR3 DNA is TGTGCCAGCAGCAATCCTCACAGCTATGGCTACACCTTC. This chain uses TRBV7-2 with TRBJ1-2; D ambiguous. The CDR3 extends over 13 amino acids. Germline CDR1 SGHTA, CDR2 FQGNSA. V shed 5 bases and J shed 4 bases, with 11 bases lying between them. The variable domain in full, completed from reference TRBV7-2 and TRBJ1-2, reads GAGVSQSPSNKVTEKGKDVELRCDPISGHTALYWYRQSLGQGLEFLIYFQGNSAPDKSGLPSDRFSAERTGGSVSTLTIQRTQQEDSAVYLCASSNPHSYGYTFGSGTRLTVV.

The chain combines TRBV28 with TRBJ1-5; D remains ambiguous. The CDR3 runs to 14 residues. From germline, CDR1 is MDHEN and CDR2 SYDVKM. V was clipped by 5 bases and J by 9 bases, with 17 bases between them. The CDR3 DNA reads as TGTGCCAGCAGTCCACAAGTCCCTTCGGGGCCCCAGCATTTT. Translating it yields CASSPQVPSGPQHF.

The chain has TRBV11-2 and TRBJ1-2; 8 bases match TRBD1. The J segment lost 7 bases and the V segment lost 3 bases, leaving 1 base of the junction unmatched. Germline V gene sequence: CDR1 SGHAT, CDR2 FQNNGV. This CDR3 has 12 amino acids. In nucleotides, the CDR3 is TGTGCCAGCAGCTTCGACAGGGGTGGCTACACCTTC. Protein product: CASSFDRGGYTF.

In its sample, this clone was seen once. V gene TRBV9 combines with J gene TRBJ2-1; D call uncertain. CDR3 size: 13 residues. V lost 4 bases and J 9 bases, leaving 14 bases between the germline ends. Germline V gives CDR1 SGDLS, CDR2 YYNGEE. The CDR3 spells CASSPSYLGEQFF. CDR3 DNA: TGTGCCAGCAGCCCATCATACCTCGGTGAGCAGTTCTTC.

The gene calls are TRBV11-1 and TRBJ2-7, with a possible D match to TRBD2 (5 bases). Trimming stripped 5 bases from V and 3 bases from J, with 14 bases between. This CDR3 is built from 14 residues. Per the germline V gene, CDR1 is SGHAT and CDR2 is FQDESV (reference sequence). The CDR3 region has the DNA TGTGCCAGCAGCCCAGTGAGAGCGGACTACGAGCAGTACTTC. Translated: CASSPVRADYEQYF.

This sequence joins TRBV30 and TRBJ2-1, with 8 positions matching TRBD1. The CDR3 sequence is 11 residues long. CDR1 GTSNPN and CDR2 SVGIG come from the germline V gene (reference sequence). V shed 8 bases, J shed 6 bases, and the junction held 3 bases outside the gene matches. CDR3 DNA sequence: TGTGCCGGCGGACAGGGCAATGAGCAGTTCTTC. The encoded protein is CAGGQGNEQFF. Drawing the rest from reference TRBV30 and TRBJ2-1, the complete variable domain is SQTIHQWPATLVQPVGSPLSLECTVEGTSNPNLYWYRQAAGRGLQLLFYSVGIGQISSEVPQNLSASRPQDRQFILSSKKLLLSDSGFYLCAGGQGNEQFFGPGTRLTVL.

The V and J genes are TRBV27 and TRBJ2-7, with 12 bases identical to TRBD2. The germline CDR1 and CDR2 sequences are MNHEY and SMNVEV (reference sequence). CDR3 length: 17 residues. Trimming took 0 bases from V and 2 from J; bases not matched to a gene: 5. The CDR3: CASSLSGTSGPAYEQYF. CDR3 bases: TGTGCCAGCAGTTTATCCGGGACTAGCGGGCCAGCCTACGAGCAGTACTTC.

The chain links TRBV3-1 (or the pseudogene TRBV3-2) to TRBJ2-1, with 8 bases identical to TRBD2. J was trimmed by 8 bases and V by 2 bases; bases with no gene match: 8. This CDR3 comprises 15 residues. The germline gives CDR1 LGHDT, CDR2 YNNKEL (reference sequence). CDR3 bases: TGTGCCAGCAGCCAAACCCCCACTAGCGGTGATGAGCAGTTCTTC. It translates to CASSQTPTSGDEQFF.

The V call is TRBV27, the J call TRBJ2-7; 8 bases map to TRBD2. Germline assignment: CDR1 MNHEY and CDR2 SMNVEV (reference sequence). With 2 bases clipped from V and 1 base from J, the junction kept 1 base outside the gene matches. The CDR3 length is 14 residues. The CDR3 sequence: CASSLTSGSYEQYF. CDR3 nucleotide sequence: TGTGCCAGCAGTTTAACTAGCGGATCCTACGAGCAGTACTTC.

CDR3 protein: CASSYRTGEDEQYF. In DNA, the CDR3 is TGTGCCAGCAGTTACCGGACAGGGGAGGACGAGCAGTACTTC. V and J are TRBV6-7 and TRBJ2-7, with TRBD1 matching 9 bases. TRBV6-7 is an open reading frame whose function is uncertain. This CDR3 contains 14 residues. V gave up 2 bases and J gave up 5 bases; unmatched junction bases: 4.

This clone came up a few times. The gene calls are TRBV7-9 and TRBJ2-2; possibly TRBD2 for D (5 bases). The CDR3 contains 15 residues. Trimming cost V 2 bases and J 5 bases, with 12 bases left between them. The germline CDR1 and CDR2 sequences are SEHNR and FQNEAQ (reference sequence). In nucleotides, the CDR3 is TGTGCCAGCAGCTTAAGGATCTCGGGAACCGGGGAGCTGTTTTTT. Encoded protein: CASSLRISGTGELFF.

This clone was detected a few times. V and J are TRBV6-2 or TRBV6-3 and TRBJ2-7; TRBD1 agrees at 8 bases. The CDR3 has 13 residues. J gave up 3 bases and V 6 bases, and 4 bases lay outside the gene matches. CDR1 and CDR2 (germline): MNHEY, SVGEGT. The DNA for the CDR3 is TGTGCCAGCAGCTCGGACAGGGACTACGAGCAGTACTTC. This codes for CASSSDRDYEQYF.

The chain is built from TRBV9 and TRBJ2-1; 10 nucleotides match TRBD2. Germline CDR1 reads SGDLS; CDR2 reads YYNGEE. This CDR3 comprises 14 residues. The trim removed 2 bases at V and 5 bases at J, leaving 1 base unmatched. The CDR3 protein is CASSVSGRNNEQFF. As DNA, the CDR3 is TGTGCCAGCAGCGTTAGCGGGAGGAACAATGAGCAGTTCTTC.

The rearrangement uses TRBV6-4 and TRBJ1-6, with unresolved D. CDR1 and CDR2 from the germline V gene are MRHNA and SNTAGT. V lost 4 bases to trimming and J lost 8 bases, with 12 bases between them. The CDR3 runs to 14 residues. The CDR3 sequence: CASSVGSLDSPLHF. The CDR3, as DNA: TGTGCCAGCAGTGTCGGGAGTTTGGATTCACCCCTCCACTTT.

The V and J genes are TRBV7-2 and TRBJ1-2; perhaps TRBD1 as D (5 bases). The CDR3 is made up of 14 amino acids. V lost 5 bases, J lost 6 bases, and 16 bases lay in between. Germline V gives CDR1 SGHTA, CDR2 FQGNSA. The CDR3 region is CASSPQQTANGYTF. DNA of the CDR3: TGTGCCAGCAGCCCCCAACAGACAGCTAATGGCTACACCTTC.

The chain employs TRBV29-1 and TRBJ1-2; the match to TRBD1 covers 10 bases. Germline V gene lookup returns CDR1 SQVTM and CDR2 ANQGSEA. Germline trimming cut 3 bases from V and 3 bases from J; bases unmatched to any gene: 1. This CDR3 comprises 13 residues. CDR3 region: CSVDGTGDYGYTF. In DNA, the CDR3 is TGCAGCGTTGATGGGACAGGGGACTATGGCTACACCTTC.